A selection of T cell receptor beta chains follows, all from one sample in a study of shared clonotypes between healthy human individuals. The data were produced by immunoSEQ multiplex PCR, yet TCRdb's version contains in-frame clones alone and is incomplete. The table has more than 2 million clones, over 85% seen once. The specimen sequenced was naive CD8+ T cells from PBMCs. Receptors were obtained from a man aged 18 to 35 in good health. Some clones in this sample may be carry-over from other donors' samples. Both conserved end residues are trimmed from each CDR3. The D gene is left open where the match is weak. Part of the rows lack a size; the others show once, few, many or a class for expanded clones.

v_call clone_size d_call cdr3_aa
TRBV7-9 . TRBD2 ASSLASGVGNEQF
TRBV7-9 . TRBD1 ASKDGDRDYYEQY
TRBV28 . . ASSLGEVNQPQH
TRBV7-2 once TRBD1 ASSSDGTGGSGGNTIY
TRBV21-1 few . ASRRTVDTGELF
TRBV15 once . ATSPGSGEGTDTQY
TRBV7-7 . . ASSFGQGNEQF
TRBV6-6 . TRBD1 ASSYHGTDPSF
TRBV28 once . ASSTRRAGANVLT
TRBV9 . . ASSVGRSSYEQY
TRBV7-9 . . ASSLSREPNQPQH
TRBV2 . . ARLVRGFGYGYT
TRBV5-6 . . ASSLGLAGATYEQY
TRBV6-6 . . ASGHPEAF
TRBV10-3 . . AISESSGREKAGYT
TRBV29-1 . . SVDGHGYEQY
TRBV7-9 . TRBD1 ASSPGTVNYLGYT
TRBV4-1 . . ASSQGGFGYT
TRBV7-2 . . ASSPHFRDESNQPQH
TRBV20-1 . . SAAWWTEAF
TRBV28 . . ASSLIRGLYNEQF
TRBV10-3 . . AIMNQGYT
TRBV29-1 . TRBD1 SVPGQGPYEQY
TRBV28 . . ASSARTAYNQPQH
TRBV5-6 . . ASSLGASPYEQY
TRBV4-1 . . ASTYRAGEAF
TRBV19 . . ASSIPGRATGELF
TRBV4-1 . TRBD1 ASSPRQGRRAEAF
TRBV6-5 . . ASSYSIGQIYNEQF
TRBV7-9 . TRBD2 ASSSSGSRLTGELF
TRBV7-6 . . ASSTGTSNTDTQY
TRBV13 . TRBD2 ASSPLGTSGSNEQF
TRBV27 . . ASSVSGRPVEELF
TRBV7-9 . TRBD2 ASNKAGAQY
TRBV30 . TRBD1 AWNPGQGAAGNTIY
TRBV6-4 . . ASSPGPDNEQF
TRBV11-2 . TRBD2 ASSLVAGAYNEQF